Included here is one T cell receptor beta chain sequence, with context. Antigen specificity is unknown. This specimen belongs to a study of PD-1 blockade in classical Hodgkin lymphoma. Study results and caveats: The authors have not defined what causes the repertoire differences, possibly disease activity or prior therapy. Relapsed/refractory patients reportedly had lower baseline diversity than newly diagnosed patients. Complete responders' diversity at baseline resembled that of newly diagnosed patients. By C4D1, diversity of CD4+ TCRs had risen significantly, whereas that of CD8+ TCRs had not.

No patient escaped relapse after autologous stem cell transplantation, and brentuximab vedotin exposure varied. Sequencing was performed with immunoSEQ multiplex PCR; in TCRdb, only in-frame clones are kept and a portion is missing. The data hold 40,000 to 45,000 clones, with approximately 64% observed a single time. Trimming shortened V by 4 bases and J by 7 bases, and 17 bases separated the two germline ends. The germline V gene has CDR1 MGHDK and CDR2 SYGVNS. CDR3 size: 15 residues. The chain is built from TRBV25-1 and TRBJ1-5; D perhaps matches TRBD1 (6 bases). The receptor was isolated from a human donor with classical Hodgkin lymphoma. Sequences were derived from peripheral blood mononuclear cells (PBMCs), sampled at baseline. The CDR3: CASSVGGGHIQPQHF. The CDR3 DNA follows: TGTGCCAGCAGTGTTGGGGGGGGGCACATCCAGCCCCAGCATTTT.